This T cell receptor (beta chain) derives from a study of pediatric ulcerative colitis. During colonoscopy, one to two rectal pinch biopsies were collected. Regarding the study as a whole: All ulcerative colitis patients, but no controls, carried a couple of rectal clonotypes. Acute severe colitis showed lower rectal diversity from clonal expansions.

Details on this clone: The antigen is undetermined.

Each sample received Survey-level depth of up to 500,000 reads. TCRdb's table, derived via immunoSEQ multiplex PCR, lists solely in-frame clones and lacks some. The sample has tens of thousands of clones; more than 65% are singletons. J lost 2 bases, V lost 6 bases, and 6 bases had no gene match. Germline values: CDR1 MNHNY, CDR2 SVGAGI (reference sequence). The CDR3 is made up of 14 amino acids. The sequencing input was gut tissue. The source of this sequence is a boy aged 5-17 years with severe ulcerative colitis. V usage is TRBV6-6 and J usage is TRBJ2-5; 7 bases agree with TRBD1. CDR3 amino acids: CASSQGGKQETQYF. The CDR3 nucleotides are TGTGCCAGCAGCCAAGGGGGCAAACAAGAGACCCAGTACTTC.